A selection of T cell receptor beta chains follows, all from one sample in a study of blood T cells in healthy people across ages. A single record per CDR3 protein comes from TCRdb applying MiXCR to the 5' RACE reads. The sample consists of about 1,400,000 distinct CDR3 sequences, around 59% of them appearing once. The specimen sequenced was blood. These receptor sequences come from a man aged 18-30 years in good health. Each CDR3 is given without its conserved first and last residue.

v_call | cdr3_aa
TRBV12-3/TRBV12-4 | ASSPGQGMVTEAF
TRBV12-3/TRBV12-4 | ASRLSLGELF
TRBV4-1 | ASSAPGRQYEQY
TRBV20-1 | SARASRYT
TRBV27 | ASSPRGTGLGEQY
TRBV20-1 | SAESAGSSRDTEAF
TRBV10-3 | AISWREGSYEQY
TRBV30 | AWSTPGRLSGGYT
TRBV5-4 | ASSLVTVAKNIQY
TRBV11-2 | ASRESYNEQF
TRBV4-1 | ASSQVQDTGELF
TRBV25-1 | ASSEGQVYNEQF
TRBV10-1 | ASSETGVREQY
TRBV27 | ASSIYKNNEQF
TRBV25-1 | ASSVTSGGYT
TRBV27 | ASMERGASSDTQY
TRBV9 | ASSVYASSGANVLT
TRBV7-2 | ASSPPPGGLKSYT
TRBV2 | ASSEVSSLETQY
TRBV3-1 | ASSQVFGGGNEQF
TRBV27 | ASSTAQGSNQPQH
TRBV27 | ASSSFDPSYEQF
TRBV4-3 | ASSQETSLAGGPGYEQF
TRBV11-2 | ASGRKYEQY